This entry is about one T cell receptor beta chain. Antigen: not known. The PCR contained 60 Vbeta and 13 Jbeta primers. Profiled with immunoSEQ multiplex PCR; TCRdb holds only in-frame clones, not every one. Here the sample spans around 140,000 clones, around 80% being singletons. The entry originates in a study of cytomegalovirus exposure and HLA in healthy donors. Study-level points and caveats: Analyses of presence and absence presupposed an approximately uniform sequencing depth across donors. Data from an earlier analysis indicated that most TCR beta V segments were productive either about 87% or about 30% of the time. Investigators reported 164 TCR beta chains as tied to cytomegalovirus.

The sequencing input was PBMCs. The clonotype was recovered from a female donor in good health and CMV-seronegative.

The CDR3 protein is CASSQGQVSDTQYF. The CDR3 coding sequence is TGTGCCAGCTCACAGGGACAGGTCTCAGATACGCAGTATTTT. The chain combines TRBV18 with TRBJ2-3; 8 bases are a match to TRBD1. Germline trimming cut 4 bases from V and 4 bases from J; bases unmatched to any gene: 4. This CDR3 has 14 residues. CDR1 and CDR2 from the germline V gene are KGHSH and LQKENI.